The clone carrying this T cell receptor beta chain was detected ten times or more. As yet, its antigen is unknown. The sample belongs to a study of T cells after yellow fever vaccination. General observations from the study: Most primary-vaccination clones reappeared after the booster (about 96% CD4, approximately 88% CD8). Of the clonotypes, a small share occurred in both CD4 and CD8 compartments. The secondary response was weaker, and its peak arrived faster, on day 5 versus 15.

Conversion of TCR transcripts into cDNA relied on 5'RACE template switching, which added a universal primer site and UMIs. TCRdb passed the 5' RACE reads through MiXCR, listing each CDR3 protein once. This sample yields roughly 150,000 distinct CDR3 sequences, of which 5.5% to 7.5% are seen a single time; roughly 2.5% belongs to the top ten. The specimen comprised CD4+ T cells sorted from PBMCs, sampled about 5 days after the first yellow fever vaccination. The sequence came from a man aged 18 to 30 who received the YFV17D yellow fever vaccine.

CDR3 bases: TGTGCCAGCAGCTTCGGTCGGGGCGGGGGGGGATACACAGATACGCAGTATTTT. Translating gives CASSFGRGGGGYTDTQYF. The V and J genes are TRBV11-2 and TRBJ2-3; 9 bases map to TRBD2. The CDR3 length is 18 residues. Trimming cost V 3 bases and J 2 bases; bases outside gene matches: 12. Germline V gives CDR1 SGHAT, CDR2 FQNNGV.